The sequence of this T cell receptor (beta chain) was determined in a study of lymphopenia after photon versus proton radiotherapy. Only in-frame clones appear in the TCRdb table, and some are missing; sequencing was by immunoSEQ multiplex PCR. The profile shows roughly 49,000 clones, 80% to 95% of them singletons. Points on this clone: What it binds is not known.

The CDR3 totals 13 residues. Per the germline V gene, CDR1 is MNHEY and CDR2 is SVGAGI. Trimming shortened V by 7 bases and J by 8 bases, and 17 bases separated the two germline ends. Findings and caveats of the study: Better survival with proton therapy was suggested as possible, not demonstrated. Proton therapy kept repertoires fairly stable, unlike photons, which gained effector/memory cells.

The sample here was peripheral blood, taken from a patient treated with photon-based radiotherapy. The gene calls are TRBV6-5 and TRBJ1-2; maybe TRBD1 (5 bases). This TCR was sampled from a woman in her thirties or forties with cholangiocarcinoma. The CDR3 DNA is TGTGCCAGCAAAACCGGGGGGAGGGTCGGCTACACCTTC. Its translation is CASKTGGRVGYTF.